The rows below give T cell receptor beta chains drawn from one sample of a study of blood T cell repertoires in COVID-19. Repertoires were generated with immunoSEQ multiplex PCR, while TCRdb's copy carries only in-frame clones and drops some. The table records roughly 86,000 clones, almost 85% of them present only once. Sequencing used peripheral blood. Receptors originate from a human donor in a cohort sampled during active COVID-19. The CDR3 runs from the conserved cysteine through the conserved F or W. The order of the fields is clone size, J gene, V gene, D gene, CDR3 DNA, CDR3 protein. A D gene is named only where the DNA matches it firmly. Size tells how often a clone was seen (once, few, many) or the class of an expanded clone, and some rows leave it out.

abundance: -; j_gene: TRBJ1-4; v_gene: TRBV4-1; d_gene: TRBD1; CDR3nt: TGCGCCAGCAGCCACGCAGGGGGGAATGAAAAACTGTTTTTT; CDR3aa: CASSHAGGNEKLFF
abundance: -; j_gene: TRBJ2-2; v_gene: TRBV6-5; d_gene: TRBD1; CDR3nt: TGTGCCAGCGGGACAGACACGAACACCGGGGAGCTGTTTTTT; CDR3aa: CASGTDTNTGELFF
abundance: -; j_gene: TRBJ2-3; v_gene: TRBV7-2; d_gene: TRBD2; CDR3nt: TGTGCCAGCAGCTTACGTAGCGGGGGGCGCACAGATACGCAGTATTTT; CDR3aa: CASSLRSGGRTDTQYF
abundance: once; j_gene: TRBJ2-5; v_gene: TRBV9; d_gene: -; CDR3nt: TGTGCCAGCAGCCCCCGGTTAGGAGCCCGAGAGACCCAGTACTTC; CDR3aa: CASSPRLGARETQYF
abundance: -; j_gene: TRBJ1-3; v_gene: TRBV6-6; d_gene: TRBD1; CDR3nt: TGTGCCAGCAGTCAGGGACAGAGCTCTGGAAACACCATATATTTT; CDR3aa: CASSQGQSSGNTIYF
abundance: -; j_gene: TRBJ2-1; v_gene: TRBV6-6; d_gene: TRBD2; CDR3nt: TGTGCCAGCAGTTACTTAGCGGGTAGCTCCTACAATGAGCAGTTCTTC; CDR3aa: CASSYLAGSSYNEQFF
abundance: -; j_gene: TRBJ1-5; v_gene: TRBV24-1; d_gene: -; CDR3nt: TGTGCCACCAGTGATAGCGGACGGGGGGATCAGCCCCAGCATTTT; CDR3aa: CATSDSGRGDQPQHF
abundance: -; j_gene: TRBJ1-5; v_gene: TRBV19; d_gene: TRBD1; CDR3nt: TGTGCCAGTAGTACAAGACAGGGGGCCGGCAATCAGCCCCAGCATTTT; CDR3aa: CASSTRQGAGNQPQHF
abundance: -; j_gene: TRBJ2-1; v_gene: TRBV11-2; d_gene: -; CDR3nt: TGTGCCAGCAGCTTAGCCTCGGTTACCTCAAATGAGCAGTTCTTC; CDR3aa: CASSLASVTSNEQFF
abundance: -; j_gene: TRBJ2-7; v_gene: TRBV19; d_gene: TRBD1; CDR3nt: TGTGCCAGTAGAAGGGACAGGAGCTCCTACGAGCAGTACTTC; CDR3aa: CASRRDRSSYEQYF
abundance: -; j_gene: TRBJ1-1; v_gene: TRBV18; d_gene: TRBD1; CDR3nt: TGTGCCAGCTCACCCTTCGGACAGGGGGCTGGCACTGAAGCTTTCTTT; CDR3aa: CASSPFGQGAGTEAFF
abundance: -; j_gene: TRBJ1-3; v_gene: TRBV15; d_gene: -; CDR3nt: TGTGCCACCAGCAGAGATCTCGGAAACACCATATATTTT; CDR3aa: CATSRDLGNTIYF
abundance: -; j_gene: TRBJ2-7; v_gene: TRBV24-1; d_gene: -; CDR3nt: TGTGCCACCAGTGAACTCGAGGTGGGGGGGCAGTACTTC; CDR3aa: CATSELEVGGQYF
abundance: -; j_gene: TRBJ1-1; v_gene: TRBV9; d_gene: TRBD1; CDR3nt: TGTGCCAGCAGCGTGGCGTTGGAGCCGACAGGGGCTGGTAGCACTGAAGCTTTCTTT; CDR3aa: CASSVALEPTGAGSTEAFF
abundance: -; j_gene: TRBJ1-6; v_gene: TRBV30; d_gene: -; CDR3nt: TGTGCCTGGAGTACGGCAGGGAAGGCGAATTCACCCCTCCACTTT; CDR3aa: CAWSTAGKANSPLHF
abundance: -; j_gene: TRBJ2-1; v_gene: TRBV7-2; d_gene: -; CDR3nt: TGTGCCAGCAGCCCCTCGGGGGGCACTGAGCAGTTCTTC; CDR3aa: CASSPSGGTEQFF
abundance: -; j_gene: TRBJ1-1; v_gene: TRBV5-1; d_gene: TRBD1; CDR3nt: TGCGCCAGCAGCTCGTACAGGGGGAAGACTGAAGCTTTCTTT; CDR3aa: CASSSYRGKTEAFF
abundance: -; j_gene: TRBJ2-1; v_gene: TRBV6-5; d_gene: TRBD2; CDR3nt: TGTGCCAGCAGGGCCGGACTAGCGGGGGTGGTTAAGCAGTTCTTC; CDR3aa: CASRAGLAGVVKQFF
abundance: few; j_gene: TRBJ2-4; v_gene: TRBV21-1; d_gene: -; CDR3nt: TGTGCCAGCGACACAGAAAGGAACATTCAGTACTTC; CDR3aa: CASDTERNIQYF
abundance: -; j_gene: TRBJ2-5; v_gene: TRBV9; d_gene: TRBD2; CDR3nt: TGTGCCAGCAGCGCCCGGACTAGCCAAGAGACCCAGTACTTC; CDR3aa: CASSARTSQETQYF
abundance: once; j_gene: TRBJ2-3; v_gene: TRBV19; d_gene: TRBD2; CDR3nt: TGTGCCAGTAGTGACCGTAGCGGGACTAGCACAGATACGCAGTATTTT; CDR3aa: CASSDRSGTSTDTQYF
abundance: -; j_gene: TRBJ2-3; v_gene: TRBV5-1; d_gene: TRBD2; CDR3nt: TGCGCCAGCGCCCGGGGGGGGCCGTCCACAGATACGCAGTATTTT; CDR3aa: CASARGGPSTDTQYF
abundance: -; j_gene: TRBJ2-5; v_gene: TRBV5-8; d_gene: TRBD1; CDR3nt: TGTGCCAGCAGCTACGGGACAGGGAATTTCGTGGAGACCCAGTACTTC; CDR3aa: CASSYGTGNFVETQYF
abundance: -; j_gene: TRBJ2-6; v_gene: TRBV3-1/TRBV3-2; d_gene: -; CDR3nt: TGTGCCAGCAGCCAAGAGGACATAACTAACTCTGGGGCCAACGTCCTGACTTTC; CDR3aa: CASSQEDITNSGANVLTF
abundance: -; j_gene: TRBJ2-3; v_gene: TRBV28; d_gene: -; CDR3nt: TGTGCCAGCGGATTACAGGGCCCCAGCCTAACCAGCACAGATACGCAGTATTTT; CDR3aa: CASGLQGPSLTSTDTQYF
abundance: -; j_gene: TRBJ1-1; v_gene: TRBV6-5; d_gene: -; CDR3nt: TGTGCCAGCTGGGCGATACGGAACACTGAAGCTTTCTTT; CDR3aa: CASWAIRNTEAFF
abundance: -; j_gene: TRBJ2-3; v_gene: TRBV15; d_gene: TRBD2; CDR3nt: TGTGCCACCAGCAGAGATTTTGTGGGGGGGACTACCACAGATACGCAGTATTTT; CDR3aa: CATSRDFVGGTTTDTQYF
abundance: few; j_gene: TRBJ1-6; v_gene: TRBV6-6; d_gene: TRBD1; CDR3nt: TGTGCCAGCAGACCCACGGACAGGGGAAATTCACCCCTCCACTTT; CDR3aa: CASRPTDRGNSPLHF
abundance: -; j_gene: TRBJ2-7; v_gene: TRBV7-2; d_gene: TRBD2; CDR3nt: TGTGCCAGCAGCTTAGGGGCCGGGGGGGCCCGATACGGCGAGCAGTACTTC; CDR3aa: CASSLGAGGARYGEQYF
abundance: -; j_gene: TRBJ2-1; v_gene: TRBV14; d_gene: TRBD2; CDR3nt: TGTGCCAGCAGCCGAGGGGGCACGGCTAGCGGGGTGCACAATGAGCAGTTCTTC; CDR3aa: CASSRGGTASGVHNEQFF
abundance: once; j_gene: TRBJ2-3; v_gene: TRBV5-1; d_gene: -; CDR3nt: TGCGCCAGTCAACAAACAGGCACTAGCACAGATACGCAGTATTTT; CDR3aa: CASQQTGTSTDTQYF
abundance: few; j_gene: TRBJ2-7; v_gene: TRBV7-8; d_gene: -; CDR3nt: TGTGCCAGCAGCTTATCGGGAGTTTACGAGCAGTACTTC; CDR3aa: CASSLSGVYEQYF
abundance: -; j_gene: TRBJ2-1; v_gene: TRBV5-1; d_gene: TRBD1; CDR3nt: TGCGCCAGCAGCAACCCGACAGGGGACAATGAGCAGTTCTTC; CDR3aa: CASSNPTGDNEQFF
abundance: -; j_gene: TRBJ2-6; v_gene: TRBV5-6; d_gene: TRBD1; CDR3nt: TGTGCCAGCAGCTTCCGGGACAGGGGGTTATCTGGGGCCAACGTCCTGACTTTC; CDR3aa: CASSFRDRGLSGANVLTF
abundance: -; j_gene: TRBJ2-1; v_gene: TRBV5-4; d_gene: TRBD2; CDR3nt: TGTGCCACCACTCCCCGACTAGCGGGGGACAATGAGCAGTTCTTC; CDR3aa: CATTPRLAGDNEQFF
abundance: -; j_gene: TRBJ1-1; v_gene: TRBV27; d_gene: -; CDR3nt: TGTGCCAGCAGTCCCCGGGGGAAGTACACTGAAGCTTTCTTT; CDR3aa: CASSPRGKYTEAFF
abundance: -; j_gene: TRBJ2-1; v_gene: TRBV18; d_gene: -; CDR3nt: TGTGCCAGCTCACCACCGTTAGGACTGGAGGACAATGAGCAGTTCTTC; CDR3aa: CASSPPLGLEDNEQFF